This T cell receptor beta chain was profiled in a study of T-cell memory formation after mild COVID-19. Overall study context: The two donors had largely donor-specific TCR clusters.

Study findings and constraints: Confirmation was lacking for SARS-CoV-2 specificity of second-wave clones that peaked on day 37.

After 5'RACE with constant-segment primers, TCR alpha and TCR beta cDNA libraries carrying sample barcodes and UMIs were obtained. TCRdb re-analysed the 5' RACE reads in MiXCR, keeping a single row per CDR3 protein. This sample has under 90,000 distinct CDR3 sequences; around 13% occur once, and the top ten carry about 31%. Germline loops: CDR1 MGHRA, CDR2 YSYEKL. J gave up 5 bases and V 2 bases, and 7 bases lay outside the gene matches. The CDR3 totals 15 residues. As regards this clonotype: Its antigen is unidentified.

This rearrangement joins TRBV4-1 to TRBJ1-2; 8 bases agree with TRBD1. Sequenced material: PBMCs or a T cell subset sorted from them (not recorded which). The source is an adult woman who had mild COVID-19 (a few samples of this study predate the infection). Cell type and time point are not known. This CDR3 reads CASSQTGGQGYGYTF. The CDR3 DNA reads as TGCGCCAGCAGCCAAACAGGGGGTCAAGGGTATGGCTACACCTTC.